A selection of T cell receptor beta chains follows, all from one sample in a study of response to subunit inactivated influenza vaccine. From the RT-PCR reads, TCRdb called clonotypes with MiXCR, one entry per CDR3 protein. The table lists around 530,000 distinct CDR3 sequences, approximately 16% of them singletons. The sequencing here drew on CD4+ T cells sorted from PBMCs, taken around 25 months after vaccination. The receptors shown here come from a man in his fifties or sixties who received an inactivated influenza vaccine. The CDR3 runs from the conserved cysteine through the conserved F or W. A D gene is named only where the DNA matches it firmly. Part of the rows lack a size; the others show once, few, many or a class for expanded clones.

CDR3: CSALRASGNQPQHF
DNA: TGCAGTGCTCTCCGGGCCTCGGGGAATCAGCCCCAGCATTTT
D: -
size: few
J: TRBJ1-5
length: 14
V: TRBV20-1

CDR3: CASSAQGQGGGEQYF
DNA: TGTGCCAGCAGTGCGCAGGGACAGGGGGGTGGCGAGCAGTACTTC
D: TRBD1
size: few
J: TRBJ2-7
length: 15
V: TRBV6-1

CDR3: CASRGTHSGANQPQHF
DNA: TGTGCCAGCAGGGGGACACATTCGGGGGCTAATCAGCCCCAGCATTTT
D: -
size: -
J: TRBJ1-5
length: 16
V: TRBV2

CDR3: CSVEGRLVGTEAFF
DNA: TGCAGCGTTGAAGGGCGTCTAGTGGGAACTGAAGCTTTCTTT
D: -
size: -
J: TRBJ1-1
length: 14
V: TRBV29-1

CDR3: CSVVGVDGYTF
DNA: TGCAGCGTTGTGGGGGTGGATGGCTACACCTTC
D: -
size: few
J: TRBJ1-2
length: 11
V: TRBV29-1

CDR3: CSAAQGQQKNGYTF
DNA: TGCAGTGCTGCCCAGGGACAGCAGAAGAATGGCTACACCTTC
D: TRBD1
size: few
J: TRBJ1-2
length: 14
V: TRBV20-1

CDR3: CASSLRDRGNGYTF
DNA: TGTGCCAGCAGTTTACGGGACAGGGGAAATGGCTACACCTTC
D: TRBD1
size: few
J: TRBJ1-2
length: 14
V: TRBV12-3/TRBV12-4

CDR3: CASSLEAGQTYEQYF
DNA: TGTGCCAGCAGTCTAGAAGCGGGACAAACCTACGAGCAGTACTTC
D: -
size: few
J: TRBJ2-7
length: 15
V: TRBV6-1

CDR3: CASSPGQREKLFF
DNA: TGCGCCAGCAGCCCCGGGCAGCGCGAAAAACTGTTTTTT
D: -
size: -
J: TRBJ1-4
length: 13
V: TRBV4-3

CDR3: CASTLLSGGNEQFF
DNA: TGTGCCAGCACCTTGCTTTCGGGAGGGAATGAGCAGTTCTTC
D: TRBD2
size: -
J: TRBJ2-1
length: 14
V: TRBV5-5

CDR3: CASSLVQGQTQYF
DNA: TGTGCCAGCAGCTTGGTGCAGGGTCAGACCCAGTACTTC
D: -
size: -
J: TRBJ2-5
length: 13
V: TRBV5-6

CDR3: CASSSEYSNQPQHF
DNA: TGTGCCAGCAGCTCAGAATATAGCAATCAGCCCCAGCATTTT
D: -
size: -
J: TRBJ1-5
length: 14
V: TRBV7-2

CDR3: CSARDYQGEDEQYF
DNA: TGCAGTGCTAGAGATTACCAGGGAGAGGACGAGCAGTACTTC
D: -
size: many
J: TRBJ2-7
length: 14
V: TRBV20-1

CDR3: CASRLAGVYNEQFF
DNA: TGTGCCAGCAGGCTAGCGGGGGTTTACAATGAGCAGTTCTTC
D: TRBD2
size: many
J: TRBJ2-1
length: 14
V: TRBV12-3/TRBV12-4

CDR3: CASSLDSTLGYTF
DNA: TGTGCCAGCAGTTTAGACAGCACCCTTGGCTACACCTTC
D: -
size: few
J: TRBJ1-2
length: 13
V: TRBV12-3/TRBV12-4

CDR3: CASSYSSPGNTGQPQHF
DNA: TGTGCCAGCAGTTACTCGAGTCCTGGGAACACAGGTCAGCCCCAGCATTTT
D: -
size: -
J: TRBJ1-5
length: 17
V: TRBV6-2/TRBV6-3

CDR3: CATSDPGTDSYNEQFF
DNA: TGTGCCACCAGTGACCCCGGGACAGACTCCTACAATGAGCAGTTCTTC
D: TRBD1
size: many
J: TRBJ2-1
length: 16
V: TRBV24-1

CDR3: CASSVEGEETQYF
DNA: TGTGCCAGCAGCGTAGAGGGGGAGGAGACCCAGTACTTC
D: -
size: -
J: TRBJ2-5
length: 13
V: TRBV9

CDR3: CASSQGGNYGYTF
DNA: TGTGCCAGCAGCCAGGGAGGGAACTATGGCTACACCTTC
D: -
size: many
J: TRBJ1-2
length: 13
V: TRBV7-9

CDR3: CASSFITGETQYF
DNA: TGTGCCAGCAGTTTTATAACGGGGGAGACCCAGTACTTC
D: -
size: few
J: TRBJ2-5
length: 13
V: TRBV28

CDR3: CASSLDRPLPTQYF
DNA: TGTGCCAGCAGCTTGGACCGACCTCTCCCCACGCAGTATTTT
D: -
size: -
J: TRBJ2-3
length: 14
V: TRBV12-3/TRBV12-4